This entry features one T cell receptor (beta chain) sequence. The sample originates from a study of blood T cell repertoires in COVID-19. Study information: COVID-19 samples from acute and convalescent phases originated in the United States, Italy and Spain. T cells, B-cell-depleted T cells, or PBMCs provided the cDNA or gDNA that served as material.

The table came from immunoSEQ multiplex PCR; TCRdb's copy has only in-frame clones and leaves some out. The sample carries about 60,000 clones, 65% to 80% recorded once. This clonotype originated in a human donor in a cohort sampled during active COVID-19. Sequencing input: peripheral blood.

The CDR3 coding sequence is TGTGCCAGCAGCTCGGGACAGGGGGCCACTGAAGCTTTCTTT. Protein: CASSSGQGATEAFF. The chain carries TRBV5-5 and TRBJ1-1; 12 nucleotides match TRBD1. Germline CDR1 and CDR2: SGHKS and YYEKEE (reference sequence). This CDR3 comprises 14 residues. J was trimmed by 4 bases and V by 3 bases; bases with no gene match: 1.